Reported below is one TCR beta chain. No cognate antigen has been identified for it. Nothing much larger sits one base from this clone, and base qualities are not available. The cohort consisted of more than 650 healthy bone marrow donors. Cohort members were all nominally healthy when sampled, although unrecorded immune exposures were likely present. The donor was CMV seronegative and belonged to the group of 380 or so seronegative cohort members. Each donor provided a peripheral blood sample, and peripheral blood mononuclear cells were used for TCR beta sequencing. Genomic DNA extraction from the blood cell samples was performed with the Qiagen DNeasy Blood Extraction Kit. The library was obtained by the immunoSEQ multiplex PCR assay. The multiplex PCR relied on a mix of 60 forward primers for TCR Vbeta segments and 13 reverse primers for TCR Jbeta segments. A multiplex PCR assay on genomic DNA amplified the CDR3 region of rearranged TCR beta genes. The amplified TCR beta libraries were sequenced on the Illumina HiSeq System as 87-base-pair reads. The study's processing was this. A later analysis tallied tens of millions of unique TCR beta chains across the 666 repertoires, and approximately 12 million of those chains were shared by two or more donors. To remove PCR and sequencing errors, raw reads were error-corrected and collapsed into unique sequences using a nearest-neighbor algorithm that merged closely related sequences. Alignment of CDR3 sequences to IMGT reference sequences was used to assign V, D and J gene segments. For a sequence to be retained, a match of at least six nucleotides to both a V gene segment and a J gene segment was required. Rearrangements were called productive when the CDR3 lacked stop codons and stayed in frame with V and J; all others were non-productive. CDR3 was defined by IMGT convention, running from the second conserved V-encoded cysteine to the conserved J-encoded phenylalanine. Sequences without an unambiguous match to a single V gene segment were excluded from the earlier analysis of a few hundred of the donors. In an earlier analysis of about 590 of the donors, a V segment was called functional when productive rearrangements were above 56.7%, and segregating when the standard deviation between donors exceeded 5%. A statistical classification framework was developed to diagnose cytomegalovirus status using the catalog of TCR beta chain sequences. In a later analysis, TCR nucleotide sequences were compared against IMGT/GENE-DB human TR gene sequences so that V and J genes could be assigned. Using the TCRdist pipeline, a later analysis assigned CDR3 sequences along with most-parsimonious VDJ recombination scenarios. In a later analysis, every TCR beta chain was defined by the combination of its CDR3 amino acid sequence and its V-gene family, and reads without a unique V-gene family were dropped. To address suspected cross-contamination and a sequencing artifact, a later analysis removed approximately 600 highly shared, low-generation-probability nucleotide sequences. In a later analysis, a clonal expansion index was calculated for each public chain from normalized within-repertoire ranks of inferred template counts. A later analysis computed generation probabilities with a VDJ recombination model fitted to out-of-frame rearrangements, and checked the results against IGoR. A later analysis scored TCR-TCR, TCR-HLA and TCR-CMV co-occurrence with hypergeometric tests, applying a repertoire-size bias correction to TCR pairs. To estimate false discovery rates, a later analysis permuted the HLA or CMV assignments 20 times. In a later analysis, co-occurring TCRs were grouped using DBSCAN, and TCRdist sequence similarity was added for clustering within HLA-allele-positive subsets. For co-occurrence clustering, repertoires with fewer than 30,000 or more than 120,000 public chains were excluded, along with roughly 5 repertoires with anomalous nucleotide sharing. Held by TCRdb, this immuneACCESS table contains in-frame sequences only and omits some clones. Under half of the omission traces to an unresolved V gene where checked; the cause of the rest is unknown. V, J and clone size derive from that table, while D and trimming were established from the DNA sequence. The sample yields 250,000 to 350,000 clones; approximately 80% were counted once. The ten largest account for approximately 0.3% of the sample.

These data belong to a study of cytomegalovirus exposure and HLA in healthy donors (TCRdb year 2017). Study-level background: An earlier analysis of roughly 630 of the donors reported 250 to 350 Gb of sequence data and some 120 million unique TCR beta sequences from some 180 million T cells. Roughly 320 gigabases of sequencing data and 70 million to 100 million unique TCR sequences made up an early release that covered several hundred HLA-typed donors. The aim of the study was to test whether cataloging public T cell receptors could identify signatures of past pathogen exposure. The study profiled the T cell repertoires of 666 subjects by immunosequencing and related them to cytomegalovirus serostatus. Class I and class II HLA loci were covered by the typing at four-digit resolution. A later genetic analysis took genome-wide SNP genotypes for about 65% of the 666 donors and used that subset as a discovery cohort. The number of donors typed differed by locus, with about 620-630 for A, B, C, DRB1 and DQB1, roughly 520 for DQA1, 606 for DPA1, and 400 to 490 for DPB1. In addition to the first cohort of roughly 700 subjects, a separate validation cohort of approximately 110 different subjects was used. To study patterns of TCR occurrence, a later analysis re-analyzed previously published TCR beta repertoires from 666 donors and added high-resolution HLA genotyping. To predict cytomegalovirus infection status, the study combined high-throughput TCR immunosequencing, statistical association of individual TCRs with disease status, and machine learning. Rather than using new phenotypic data, the later analysis identified candidate immune exposures from TCR beta sequences and from how often those sequences occurred across donors. In an earlier analysis of roughly 580 of the donors, high-throughput TCR beta sequencing was used to judge whether each TCR beta V gene segment behaved as functional or pseudogenic. Among some 410 genotyped donors of the cohort, an average of around 240,000 unique TCR beta nucleotide sequences were sequenced per donor, about a sixth of them non-productive. Alongside the repertoire data, information on donor age, sex, ethnicity and CMV serostatus was compiled. Among the roughly 380 genotyped donors, approximately 81% belonged to the genetic ancestry cluster associated with self-reported Caucasian donors. Every repertoire in the discovery cohort had been generated on one and the same sequencing platform. Four to six DR-DQ haplotypes were handled as single units for association and clustering, since linkage in the cohort was strong. Overall study results and their limits: Assigning TCR associations to individual alleles was difficult when HLA alleles, especially DR and DQ, strongly co-occurred. A later genetic analysis reported fewer N-insertions in productive TCRs among donors in an Asian-associated ancestry cluster than the roughly 700-donor mean. CMV serostatus was the only immune exposure information available for the cohort. A further reported finding was that TCR beta sequences accurately predicted the HLA-A and HLA-B alleles for most subjects in the first cohort. Linkage disequilibrium might explain the correlated functional status among segregating V segments, but an unknown experimental factor could not be ruled out. In a later analysis, HLA-associated TCR beta chains were found to be more clonally expanded and to have lower generation probabilities than equally common non-associated chains. The presence/absence analyses assumed that sequencing depth was roughly uniform across donors, and that assumption may not be true. Because counts were too low, seventeen rarely observed V segments, including chromosome 9 orphons, were left out of the earlier analysis of approximately 500 of the donors. At a false discovery rate of 0.05, a later analysis linked under 20,000 TCR beta sequences to specific HLA alleles. Across donors, most TCR sequences were observed very rarely, whereas some public TCRs were present in many individuals. In vitro tests confirmed that three of the cytomegalovirus-associated TCR beta chains recognize cytomegalovirus antigens. In this cohort, only TCR beta chains were sequenced, and detectable features were limited by the absence of alpha or paired-chain data. Because some donors lacked HLA typing at each locus, the association tests relied only on the typed subset. It was suggested by the authors that the approach could potentially be generalized to other disease states and immunological phenotypes. An association between a missense DCLRE1C variant and V-gene and J-gene trimming of TCR beta chains was found in a later genetic analysis and replicated in an independent cohort. In a later analysis, the rate of TCR association differed among HLA loci, with DRB1 alleles having the most associated TCRs and HLA-C alleles having the fewest. The 87-base-pair reads could not distinguish some IMGT-functional V segments, including TRBV6-2 and TRBV6-3, so those segments were excluded. A later analysis reported that several top co-occurrence clusters appeared linked to parvovirus B19, influenza, CMV and Epstein-Barr virus. In the study, 150 to 200 TCR beta chains were listed as associated with cytomegalovirus. A cluster of highly shared sequence variants was judged likely to be a technical artifact of the sequencing pipeline. In a later analysis, most CMV-associated TCR beta chains were found to appear HLA-restricted, with HLA associations seemingly driven largely by CMV exposure. The classifier was reported to diagnose cytomegalovirus status with high specificity and sensitivity in both the original cohort and the validation cohort. Broadly in line with IMGT annotations, most TCR beta V segments showed up in productive rearrangements about 87% or about 30% of the time in an earlier analysis of approximately 600 of the donors.

Here V drops 3 bases and J drops 1 base, and the junction holds 2 bases not matched to any gene. Based on the germline V gene (reference sequence), the CDR1 and CDR2 sequences are MNHEY and SMNVEV. The cysteine opens and the phenylalanine closes a CDR3 of 15 amino acids. The sequence is cut down to CDR3 DNA, 45 bases in frame from base 1. The receptor was isolated from a girl aged 2 to 10 in good health and CMV-seronegative. Sequenced: PBMCs. The V gene is TRBV27 and the J gene is TRBJ2-7, and TRBD1 aligns with 11 junction nucleotides. The encoded CDR3 is CASSFGTGGSYEQYF. The sequenced DNA is TGTGCCAGCAGTTTCGGGACAGGGGGTTCCTACGAGCAGTACTTC.